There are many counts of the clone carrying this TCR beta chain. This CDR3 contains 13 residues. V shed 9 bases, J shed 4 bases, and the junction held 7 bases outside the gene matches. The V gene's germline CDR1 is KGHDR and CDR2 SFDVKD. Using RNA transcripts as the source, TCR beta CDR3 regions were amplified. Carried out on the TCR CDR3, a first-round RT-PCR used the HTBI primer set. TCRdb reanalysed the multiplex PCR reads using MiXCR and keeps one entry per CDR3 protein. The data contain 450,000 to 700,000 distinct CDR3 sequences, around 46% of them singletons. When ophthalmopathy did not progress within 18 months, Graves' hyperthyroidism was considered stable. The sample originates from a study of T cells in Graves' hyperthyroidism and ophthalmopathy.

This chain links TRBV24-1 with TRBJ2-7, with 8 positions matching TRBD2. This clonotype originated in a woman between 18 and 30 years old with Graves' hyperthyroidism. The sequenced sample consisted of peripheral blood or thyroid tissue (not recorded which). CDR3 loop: CATGRGEGYEQYF. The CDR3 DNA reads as TGTGCCACCGGGCGGGGGGAAGGATACGAGCAGTACTTC.